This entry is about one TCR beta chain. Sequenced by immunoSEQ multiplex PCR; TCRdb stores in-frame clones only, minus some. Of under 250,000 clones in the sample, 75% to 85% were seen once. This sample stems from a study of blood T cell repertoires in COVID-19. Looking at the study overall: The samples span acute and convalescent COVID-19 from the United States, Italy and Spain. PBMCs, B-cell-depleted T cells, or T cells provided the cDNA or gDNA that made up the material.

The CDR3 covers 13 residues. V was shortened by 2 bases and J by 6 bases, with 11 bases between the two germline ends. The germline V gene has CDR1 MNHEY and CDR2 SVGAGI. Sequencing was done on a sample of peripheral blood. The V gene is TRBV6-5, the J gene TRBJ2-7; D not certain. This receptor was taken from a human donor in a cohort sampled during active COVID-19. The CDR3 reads CASSYRQLGEQYF. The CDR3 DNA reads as TGTGCCAGCAGTTACAGACAACTCGGCGAGCAGTACTTC.